These 24 T cell receptor beta chains came from one sample sequenced in a study of control samples from healthy donors and cancer patients. Using immunoSEQ multiplex PCR, the repertoire was profiled, and TCRdb retains in-frame clones only, with some absent. This sample has 110,000 or so clones, with about nine tenths found just once. Material for sequencing was blood. Every receptor here comes from a human donor in good health. The donor label of this sample is uncertain.

This sequence joins TRBV7-2 and TRBJ1-6; no firm D call. The CDR3 sequence is 16 residues long. Trimming cost V 3 bases and J 10 bases, with 19 bases left between them. The V gene's germline CDR1 is SGHTA and CDR2 FQGNSA. CDR3 sequence: CASSFGLLTDTSPLHF. The CDR3 DNA is TGTGCCAGCAGCTTCGGCCTTTTGACGGATACCTCACCCCTCCACTTT.

The gene calls are TRBV6-1 and TRBJ1-1; D not certain. V dropped 1 base and J dropped 0 bases, with 21 bases sitting between them. The germline V gene has CDR1 MNHNS and CDR2 SASEGT. CDR3 length: 19 amino acids. CDR3 protein: CASSEGSGGRVWVNTEAFF. The DNA of the CDR3 is TGTGCCAGCAGTGAAGGTTCTGGAGGGAGGGTTTGGGTGAACACTGAAGCTTTCTTT.

The V and J genes are TRBV3-1 (or the pseudogene TRBV3-2) and TRBJ1-2; D might be TRBD1 (5 bases). Trimming removed 6 bases from V and 6 bases from J, with 11 bases in between. The CDR3 is 12 residues long. Germline V gene sequence: CDR1 LGHDT, CDR2 YNNKEL (reference sequence). CDR3 bases: TGTGCCAGCAGTCGGGGGTATCATGGCTACACCTTC. This translates into CASSRGYHGYTF.

The CDR3 region is CASSSTQPGQGGEQYF. CDR3 sequence (DNA): TGTGCCAGCAGCTCCACACAACCGGGACAGGGTGGCGAGCAGTACTTC. The rearrangement uses TRBV7-8 and TRBJ2-7; TRBD1 aligns across 9 bases. This CDR3 has 16 residues. CDR1 SGHVS and CDR2 FQNEAQ come from the germline V gene. Unmatched junction bases numbered 13, after V lost 4 bases and J lost 6 bases.

The chain combines TRBV15 with TRBJ1-4; no firm D call. The CDR3 is 15 amino acids. Germline V gives CDR1 LNHNV, CDR2 YYDKDF (reference sequence). V lost 0 bases and J 2 bases, leaving 7 bases between the germline ends. The CDR3 coding sequence is TGTGCCACCAGCAGAGATGCGGGGACTAATGAAAAACTGTTTTTT. Translation gives CATSRDAGTNEKLFF.

The chain uses TRBV2 and TRBJ2-3, with TRBD1 matching over 7 bases. The CDR3 length is 15 residues. Germline CDR1 reads SNHLY; CDR2 reads FYNNEI. With 6 bases clipped from V and 0 bases from J, the junction kept 6 bases outside the gene matches. DNA of the CDR3: TGTGCCAGCAGCGAGGACAGGTGGAGCACAGATACGCAGTATTTT. Translated: CASSEDRWSTDTQYF. Supplemented by reference TRBV2 and TRBJ2-3, the full variable domain reads EPEVTQTPSHQVTQMGQEVILRCVPISNHLYFYWYRQILGQKVEFLVSFYNNEISEKSEIFDDQFSVERPDGSNFTLKIRSTKLEDSAMYFCASSEDRWSTDTQYFGPGTRLTVL.

This clone has a handful of counts. The CDR3 nucleotides are TGCGCCAGCAGCTTGGAACCTCAGGTTAGCTCCTACAATGAGCAGTTCTTC. Protein: CASSLEPQVSSYNEQFF. The chain carries TRBV5-1 and TRBJ2-1, with unresolved D. This CDR3 spans 17 amino acids. Germline assignment: CDR1 SGHRS and CDR2 YFSETQ. The V end lost 0 bases, the J end lost 0 bases, and 13 bases lay between the germline ends.

V is TRBV27 and J is TRBJ1-2; 8 bases match TRBD1. Germline-derived CDR1 and CDR2 are MNHEY and SMNVEV (reference sequence). The CDR3 runs to 13 residues. The J segment lost 6 bases and the V segment lost 4 bases, leaving 4 bases of the junction unmatched. DNA for the CDR3: TGTGCCAGCAGTTACCGACAGGGGAATGGCTACACCTTC. Its protein is CASSYRQGNGYTF.

The chain is built from TRBV7-2 and TRBJ2-3; 11 nucleotides line up with TRBD2. Germline trimming cut 6 bases from V and 4 bases from J; bases unmatched to any gene: 9. Germline V CDR1 and CDR2: SGHTA, FQGNSA. The CDR3 is 16 amino acids. This CDR3 is CASSSSSGGSPDTQYF. DNA for the CDR3: TGTGCCAGCAGTTCCTCTAGCGGGGGGTCCCCAGATACGCAGTATTTT.

This clone came up once. The chain recombines TRBV10-1 with TRBJ1-1; 7 positions match TRBD1. Germline values: CDR1 WNHNN, CDR2 SYGVQD (reference sequence). This CDR3 is 16 amino acids long. The trim removed 2 bases at V and 5 bases at J, leaving 11 bases unmatched. CDR3 DNA: TGCGCCAGCAGTGAGGATTTGGCAGGGGGTTCGACTGAAGCTTTCTTT. As protein: CASSEDLAGGSTEAFF.

The rearrangement uses TRBV6-5 and TRBJ1-5; a weak D match, TRBD1 (5 bases). The CDR3 length is 13 residues. The germline gives CDR1 MNHEY, CDR2 SVGAGI. Trimming left V 7 bases short and J 4 bases short, with 11 bases between. CDR3 DNA: TGTGCCAGCAATGGGGGTTGGAATCAGCCCCAGCATTTT. Translation: CASNGGWNQPQHF.

The chain joins TRBV27 to TRBJ1-6, with D perhaps TRBD1 (5 bases). Deletions cut 0 bases from V and 8 bases from J, with 14 bases between. The CDR3 is made up of 16 amino acids. Germline V gene sequence: CDR1 MNHEY, CDR2 SMNVEV (reference sequence). CDR3 nucleotide sequence: TGTGCCAGCAGTTTATCTAGATCCAGGGTGGATTCACCCCTCCACTTT. Translating gives CASSLSRSRVDSPLHF.

This sequence joins TRBV5-6 and TRBJ1-2, with 8 bases lining up with TRBD1. The CDR3 is 16 residues long. CDR1 SGHDT and CDR2 YYEEEE come from the germline V gene. V dropped 0 bases and J dropped 6; count of bases not matched to a gene: 10. CDR3 loop: CASSLGGQGVFHGYTF. CDR3 sequence (DNA): TGTGCCAGCAGCTTGGGCGGACAGGGAGTTTTTCATGGCTACACCTTC. The whole variable domain, remainder taken from reference TRBV5-6 and TRBJ1-2, is DAGVTQSPTHLIKTRGQQVTLRCSPKSGHDTVSWYQQALGQGPQFIFQYYEEEERQRGNFPDRFSGHQFPNYSSELNVNALLLGDSALYLCASSLGGQGVFHGYTFGSGTRLTVV.

The rearrangement links TRBV5-6 to TRBJ1-5; maybe TRBD1 (6 bases). The CDR3 is 16 amino acids. Between the trimmed V and J ends, which lost 0 bases and 6 bases, there was a span of 16 bases. The germline gives CDR1 SGHDT, CDR2 YYEEEE. The CDR3 DNA is TGTGCCAGCAGCTTGGTGTCCGGGGGCAAGAGTCAGCCCCAGCATTTT. Amino acids: CASSLVSGGKSQPQHF.

This clone showed up just once. The genes are TRBV27 and TRBJ2-7, with D hard to call. There are 11 residues in the CDR3. Germline assignment: CDR1 MNHEY and CDR2 SMNVEV (reference sequence). Trimming shortened V by 4 bases and J by 6 bases, and 7 bases separated the two germline ends. The CDR3 nucleotides are TGTGCCAGCAGTTCTCTGGGCGAGCAGTACTTC. Translating it yields CASSSLGEQYF.

The chain couples TRBV28 to TRBJ1-4; weak D call: TRBD1 (5 bases). Trimming took 6 bases from V and 3 from J, leaving 8 bases between them. This CDR3 region has 13 residues. Germline CDR1 and CDR2: MDHEN and SYDVKM. CDR3 coding DNA: TGTGCCAGCAGGTTGGGACCTAATGAAAAACTGTTTTTT. Translating gives CASRLGPNEKLFF.

The chain recombines TRBV4-1 with TRBJ1-5; 7 bases map to TRBD1. Trimming cost V 3 bases and J 6 bases; bases outside gene matches: 5. The CDR3 consists of 14 residues. Per germline, CDR1 MGHRA and CDR2 YSYEKL. CDR3 residues: CASSHDRAGQPQHF. The DNA for the CDR3 is TGCGCCAGCAGCCACGACAGGGCGGGTCAGCCCCAGCATTTT.

The chain recombines TRBV28 with TRBJ1-5; tentative D call: TRBD1 (5 bases). V was clipped by 7 bases and J by 0 bases, with 10 bases between them. Germline CDR1 is MDHEN and CDR2 is SYDVKM. CDR3 length: 14 amino acids. The CDR3 loop reads CASTGGNSNQPQHF. For the CDR3, the DNA is TGTGCCAGCACGGGGGGGAATAGCAATCAGCCCCAGCATTTT.

The chain uses TRBV9 and TRBJ1-2, with 7 bases lining up with TRBD1. V lost 4 bases and J lost 2; bases outside the gene matches: 8. The length of the CDR3 is 15 residues. CDR1 SGDLS and CDR2 YYNGEE come from the germline V gene. The CDR3 loop is CASSPTLQGNYGYTF. The CDR3 nucleotides are TGTGCCAGCAGCCCTACTCTACAGGGGAACTATGGCTACACCTTC.

The chain is built from TRBV2 and TRBJ1-3, with 10 bases matching TRBD1. CDR3 size: 14 residues. The V gene end was trimmed by 6 bases and the J gene end by 2 bases; junction bases not matched to a gene: 1. In germline, CDR1 is SNHLY, CDR2 FYNNEI. CDR3 nucleotides: TGTGCCAGCAGGGACAGGGGGGCTGGAAACACCATATATTTT. Translating gives CASRDRGAGNTIYF.

The chain employs TRBV21-1 and TRBJ2-5; the table's D call, TRBD1, has no DNA check behind it. TRBV21-1 is a pseudogene. This CDR3 is built from 20 residues. The CDR3 reads CASSKNEGASGQGAGETQYF. As DNA, the CDR3 is TGTGCCAGCAGCAAAAATGAAGGGGCCTCGGGACAGGGGGCAGGGGAGACCCAGTACTTC.

The chain has TRBV12-5 and TRBJ1-1, with D unresolved. With 6 bases removed from V and 5 bases from J, the gap between germline ends came to 10 bases. Per the germline V gene, CDR1 is LGHNT and CDR2 is FRNRAP. The CDR3 length is 12 residues. CDR3 bases: TGTGCTAGTGGATCTCCGGGGACTGAAGCTTTCTTT. As protein: CASGSPGTEAFF.

The genes are TRBV6-5 and TRBJ2-1; perhaps TRBD2 as D (5 bases). Germline values: CDR1 MNHEY, CDR2 SVGAGI. The length of the CDR3 is 15 residues. The germline V and J ends were trimmed by 0 bases and 4 bases, with 10 bases remaining between them. CDR3 amino acids: CASSYSASRYNEQFF. The CDR3 nucleotides read TGTGCCAGCAGTTACTCTGCTAGCCGATACAATGAGCAGTTCTTC.

This chain connects TRBV7-6 to TRBJ2-5, with 7 bases aligning to TRBD2. V lost 1 base, J lost 5 bases, and 7 bases stayed unmatched. CDR1 is SGHVS and CDR2 is FNYEAQ in the germline V gene. CDR3 length: 15 amino acids. For the CDR3, the DNA is TGTGCCAGCAGCTTAGGGGTGCAGGGAGGGGAGACCCAGTACTTC. Translating gives CASSLGVQGGETQYF.